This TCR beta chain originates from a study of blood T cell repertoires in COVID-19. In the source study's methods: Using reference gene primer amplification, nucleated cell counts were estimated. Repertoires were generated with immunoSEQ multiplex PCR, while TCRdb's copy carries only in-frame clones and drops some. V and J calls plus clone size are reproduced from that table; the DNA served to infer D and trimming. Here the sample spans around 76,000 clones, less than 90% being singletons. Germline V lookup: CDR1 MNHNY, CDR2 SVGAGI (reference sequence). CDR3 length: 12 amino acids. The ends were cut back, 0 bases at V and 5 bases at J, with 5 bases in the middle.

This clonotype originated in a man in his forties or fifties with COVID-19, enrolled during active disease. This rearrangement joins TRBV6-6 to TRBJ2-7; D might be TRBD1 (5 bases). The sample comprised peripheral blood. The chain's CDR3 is CASSYSRDEQYF. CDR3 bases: TGTGCCAGCAGTTACTCCAGGGACGAGCAGTACTTC.